This TCR beta chain is from a study of T cell responses to AZD1222 COVID-19 vaccine. The CDR3 extends over 17 amino acids. The germline V gene has CDR1 MRHNA and CDR2 SNTAGT. V was shortened by 4 bases and J by 5 bases, with 23 bases between the two germline ends. Generated by immunoSEQ multiplex PCR, the TCRdb table keeps only in-frame clones and is missing some. The data hold 110,000 to 150,000 clones, with about 89% observed a single time. Whole-study results and caveats: White British ancestry dominated among donors, who included more females, and clonal diversity was possibly underestimated.

Comments on this clone: What it recognizes is unknown.

J is TRBJ2-5 and V is TRBV6-4, with D tentatively TRBD2 (6 bases). The sequencing here drew on peripheral blood, taken on day 0 of AZD1222 vaccination. This clonotype was obtained from an adult in good health. In DNA form, the CDR3 reads TGTGCCAGCAGTGCCCCCGGGGCCTGTCTTCGGGAGGAGACCCAGTACTTC. It encodes CASSAPGACLREETQYF.